The next 20 T cell receptor beta chains were all read from a single sample in a study of graft-versus-host responses after intestinal transplantation. Sequencing was performed with immunoSEQ multiplex PCR; in TCRdb, only in-frame clones are kept and a portion is missing. This table has over 9,000 clones, about three quarters appearing once. The sample in question was PBMCs, obtained approximately 490 days after intestinal transplant. The source of these receptors is a human patient who received an intestinal transplant, so some T cells may come from the graft donor.

J is TRBJ2-1 and V is TRBV6-1, with D unresolved. Trimming removed 1 base from V and 9 bases from J, with 10 bases in between. CDR1 is MNHNS, CDR2 SASEGT, per germline. The CDR3 extends over 13 amino acids. Written as DNA, the CDR3 is TGTGCCAGCAGTGAAGGGTGGGCGGTTGAGCAGTTCTTC. Its protein product is CASSEGWAVEQFF.

V and J are TRBV5-8 and TRBJ2-5; TRBD2 might be the D (6 bases). There are 12 residues in the CDR3. With 10 bases removed from V and 7 bases from J, the gap between germline ends came to 17 bases. The germline V gene encodes CDR1 SGHTS and CDR2 YDEGEE. Here the CDR3 DNA reads TGTGCCGGGGGGATCCAGCGCGGGACCCAGTACTTC. Residues: CAGGIQRGTQYF.

The rearrangement uses TRBV4-1 and TRBJ2-7, with 7 nucleotides matching TRBD1. From germline, CDR1 is MGHRA and CDR2 YSYEKL. The length of the CDR3 is 12 residues. The V segment lost 4 bases and the J segment 6 bases; nucleotides outside the gene matches: 3. CDR3 sequence reads: CASSLTGAEQYF. The CDR3 nucleotides read TGCGCCAGCAGCCTAACAGGGGCCGAGCAGTACTTC.

About this clone: Other DNA variants within this sample encode the same CDR3. The gene calls are TRBV19 and TRBJ2-5; TRBD1 or TRBD2 may be the D gene (6 bases each). Per the germline V gene, CDR1 is LNHDA and CDR2 is SQIVND (reference sequence). Trimming took off 5 bases at V and 5 bases at J, with 9 bases between the two ends. The CDR3 is 12 residues long. The CDR3 DNA sequence: TGTGCCAGTAGTCAGGGGAGGGAGACCCAGTACTTC. Translated, it gives CASSQGRETQYF.

This chain joins TRBV5-5 and TRBJ2-1, with a possible D match to TRBD2 (6 bases). Trimming took 0 bases from V and 3 from J, leaving 13 bases between them. The CDR3 consists of 16 residues. Looked up from germline, CDR1 is SGHKS and CDR2 is YYEKEE (reference sequence). The DNA of the CDR3 is TGTGCCAGCAGCTTGGATCAGTGGACTAACTACAATGAGCAGTTCTTC. Residues: CASSLDQWTNYNEQFF.

This clone appeared a few times. The chain combines TRBV14 with TRBJ2-5; D call uncertain. Germline V gene lookup returns CDR1 SGHDN and CDR2 FVKESK. The CDR3 runs to 13 residues. V was trimmed by 7 bases and J by 4 bases, leaving 13 bases between them. CDR3: CASNKGLGETQYF. CDR3 nucleotide sequence: TGTGCCAGCAATAAAGGATTAGGAGAGACCCAGTACTTC.

V is TRBV27 and J is TRBJ2-1, with TRBD2 matching over 14 bases. CDR1 is MNHEY and CDR2 is SMNVEV in the germline V gene (reference sequence). This CDR3 spans 15 amino acids. V dropped 6 bases and J dropped 8; count of bases not matched to a gene: 6. The CDR3 is CASSFGTSGSDEQFF. CDR3 bases: TGTGCCAGCAGCTTCGGGACTAGCGGGAGCGATGAGCAGTTCTTC.

CDR3 residues: CASSLDRARGQYF. The CDR3, as DNA: TGTGCCAGCAGCTTAGACAGGGCCCGCGGGCAGTACTTC. This chain joins TRBV11-1 and TRBJ2-7; TRBD1 might be the D (6 bases). Germline V gene data show CDR1 as SGHAT and CDR2 as FQDESV (reference sequence). Trimming pared 1 base from V and 9 bases from J, leaving 13 bases between. The CDR3 is 13 residues long.

The CDR3 spells CAISGSGQAVDTQYF. CDR3 nucleotide sequence: TGTGCCATCAGCGGATCGGGACAGGCCGTGGATACGCAGTATTTT. The rearrangement links TRBV10-3 to TRBJ2-3, with TRBD1 matching over 8 bases. The ends lost 6 bases at V and 6 bases at J; junction bases unmatched: 11. The CDR3 is 15 residues long. The germline V gene encodes CDR1 ENHRY and CDR2 SYGVKD.

The chain uses TRBV4-1 and TRBJ1-2; no reliable D call. The V gene's germline CDR1 is MGHRA and CDR2 YSYEKL. Trimming removed 10 bases from V and 6 bases from J, with 12 bases in between. This CDR3 is built from 11 residues. The CDR3 protein is CATREADGYTF. The DNA for the CDR3 is TGCGCCACCAGAGAGGCGGATGGCTACACCTTC.

The chain uses TRBV7-9 and TRBJ2-4, with D tentatively TRBD2 (5 bases). The CDR3 spans 15 residues. The germline gives CDR1 SEHNR, CDR2 FQNEAQ (reference sequence). V was pared by 4 bases and J by 12 bases, with 22 bases between. The CDR3: CASSSKSGATATQYF. CDR3 nucleotides: TGTGCCAGCAGCTCCAAAAGCGGAGCGACTGCAACTCAGTACTTC.

Concerning this clone itself: This sample includes further DNA sequences coding for the same CDR3. The genes are TRBV7-9 and TRBJ1-5; no definite D call. CDR1 is SEHNR and CDR2 is FQNEAQ in the germline V gene (reference sequence). The V end was cut by 5 bases, the J end by 0 bases, with 11 bases between. The CDR3 totals 15 residues. In DNA, the CDR3 is TGTGCCAGCAGCCTAGACGGTTATAGCAATCAGCCCCAGCATTTT. This encodes CASSLDGYSNQPQHF. Combining the CDR3 with reference TRBV7-9 and TRBJ1-5 gives the whole variable domain DTGVSQNPRHKITKRGQNVTFRCDPISEHNRLYWYRQTLGQGPEFLTYFQNEAQLEKSRLLSDRFSAERPKGSFSTLEIQRTEQGDSAMYLCASSLDGYSNQPQHFGDGTRLSIL.

About this clone itself: It may be a read error: a sequence one base away is much more abundant. The chain combines TRBV2 with TRBJ1-3; D gene ambiguous. Germline CDR1 reads SNHLY; CDR2 reads FYNNEI. This CDR3 has 12 residues. CDR3: CASGLSGSTIYF. CDR3 nucleotides: TGTGCCAGCGGGCTAAGCGGAAGCACCATATATTTT.

The V and J genes are TRBV4-2 and TRBJ2-3; 8 bases are shared with TRBD2. Germline values: CDR1 LGHNA, CDR2 YNFKEQ. With 4 bases clipped from V and 2 bases from J, the junction kept 17 bases outside the gene matches. The CDR3 loop spans 19 amino acids. This CDR3 is CASSLSRGSGTRDTDTQYF. CDR3 nucleotide sequence: TGTGCCAGCAGCCTCAGCCGTGGTAGCGGGACCCGGGACACAGATACGCAGTATTTT.

The chain links TRBV5-4 to TRBJ1-1; possible D gene TRBD1, 6 bases. Trimming took 1 base from V and 1 from J, leaving 14 bases between them. The CDR3 is made up of 16 amino acids. Germline V gene data show CDR1 as SGHNT and CDR2 as YYREEE (reference sequence). CDR3: CASSLPPGVTNTEAFF. For the CDR3, the DNA is TGTGCCAGCAGCTTGCCCCCAGGGGTTACGAACACTGAAGCTTTCTTT.

This clone was detected only once. The V call is TRBV5-1, the J call TRBJ2-7; TRBD1 agrees at 9 bases. V lost 5 bases to trimming and J lost 4 bases; unmatched junction nucleotides: 4. CDR1 SGHRS and CDR2 YFSETQ come from the germline V gene. The CDR3 covers 13 residues. This chain's CDR3 is CASRRGQGYEQYF. CDR3 nucleotides: TGCGCCAGCAGAAGGGGACAGGGTTACGAGCAGTACTTC.

The chain combines TRBV6-5 with TRBJ1-5; D is uncertain. The CDR3 extends over 13 amino acids. In germline, CDR1 is MNHEY, CDR2 SVGAGI. The V end lost 0 bases, the J end lost 7 bases, and 7 bases lay between the germline ends. The CDR3 nucleotides are TGTGCCAGCAGTTACTCTACCCGACAGCCCCAGCATTTT. This sequence encodes CASSYSTRQPQHF.

The J gene is TRBJ2-1, the V gene TRBV5-1; D possibly uses TRBD1 or TRBD2 (5 bases each). The CDR3 totals 17 residues. CDR1 and CDR2 (germline): SGHRS, YFSETQ. V lost 4 bases and J 0 bases, leaving 17 bases between the germline ends. CDR3 DNA sequence: TGCGCCAGCAGCCGGGAATTCAGGGCTAGCTCCTACAATGAGCAGTTCTTC. Protein sequence: CASSREFRASSYNEQFF.

This chain links TRBV6-5 with TRBJ1-4; tentative D call: TRBD1 (5 bases). CDR3 length equals 15 residues. The V gene lost 7 bases and the J gene lost 7 bases, with 19 bases spanning the gap. Germline CDR1 MNHEY, CDR2 SVGAGI. CDR3 amino acids: CASTSRGQGPEKLFF. CDR3 coding DNA: TGTGCCAGCACTTCGAGGGGCCAGGGCCCTGAAAAACTGTTTTTT.

This clone appeared once. This chain links TRBV27 with TRBJ2-6, with unresolved D. The germline CDR1 and CDR2 sequences are MNHEY and SMNVEV (reference sequence). Trimming pared 6 bases from V and 0 bases from J, leaving 3 bases between. The CDR3 is 13 amino acids. DNA of the CDR3: TGTGCCAGCAGGACCTCTGGGGCCAACGTCCTGACTTTC. Encoded protein: CASRTSGANVLTF.